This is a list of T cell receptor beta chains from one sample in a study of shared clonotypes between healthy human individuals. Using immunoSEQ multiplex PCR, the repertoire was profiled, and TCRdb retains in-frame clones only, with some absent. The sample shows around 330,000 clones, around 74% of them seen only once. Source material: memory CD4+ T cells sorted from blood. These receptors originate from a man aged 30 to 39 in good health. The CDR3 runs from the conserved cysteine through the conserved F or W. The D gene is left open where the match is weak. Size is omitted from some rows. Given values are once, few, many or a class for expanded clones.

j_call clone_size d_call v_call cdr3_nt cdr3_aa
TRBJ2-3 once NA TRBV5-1 TGCGCCAGTCAAAGGGGCGGGAGCACAGATACGCAGTATTTT CASQRGGSTDTQYF
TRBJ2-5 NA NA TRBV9 TGTGCCAGCAGCCGGGCTCTAGCCCTCGAAGAGACCCAGTACTTC CASSRALALEETQYF
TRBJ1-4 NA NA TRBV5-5 TGTGCCAGCAGCCCGGAGGGGCGATCTAATGAAAAACTGTTTTTT CASSPEGRSNEKLFF
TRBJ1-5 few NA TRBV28 TGTGCCAGCAGTTTATCGACCGACCTCCAGCATTTT CASSLSTDLQHF
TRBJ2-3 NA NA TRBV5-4 TGTGCCAGCAGCCGAGCCGGGGGCGGCGCAGATACGCAGTATTTT CASSRAGGGADTQYF
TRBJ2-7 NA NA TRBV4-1 TGCGCCAGCAGCCAAGTTCCCACAGGGCCTATCCCCTACGAGCAGTACTTC CASSQVPTGPIPYEQYF
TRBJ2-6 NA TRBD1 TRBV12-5 TGTGCTACTACCACGGACAGGGCCTCTGGGGCCAACGTCCTGACTTTC CATTTDRASGANVLTF
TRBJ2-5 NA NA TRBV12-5 TGTGCTAGTGGTTTGGGACTTCGAGGGGAGACCCAGTACTTC CASGLGLRGETQYF
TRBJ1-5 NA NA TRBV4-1 TGCGCCAGCAGCCCCTCCCCACAGGGAGGCTGGCAGCCCCAGCATTTT CASSPSPQGGWQPQHF
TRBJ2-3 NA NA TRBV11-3 TGTGCCAGCAGCTGGGGGATCACAGATACGCAGTATTTT CASSWGITDTQYF
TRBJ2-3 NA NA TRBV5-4 TGTGCCAGCAGCTTCGCGGACAGAGATACGCAGTATTTT CASSFADRDTQYF
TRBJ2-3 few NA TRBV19 TGTGCCAGTAGTATCCTGCCAGGAGCTAGTGGCACAGATACGCAGTATTTT CASSILPGASGTDTQYF
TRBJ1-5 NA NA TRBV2 TGTGCCAGCAGCGGCCAGACTAATCGTGGCAATCAGCCCCAGCATTTT CASSGQTNRGNQPQHF
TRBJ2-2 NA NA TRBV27 TGTGCCAGCAGCCCTAGGGGGGGCTTCGGGAACACCGGGGAGCTGTTTTTT CASSPRGGFGNTGELFF
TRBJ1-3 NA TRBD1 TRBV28 TGTGCCAGCAGCCGGGACAGAGTGGGAAACACCATATATTTT CASSRDRVGNTIYF
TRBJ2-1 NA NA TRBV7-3 TGTGCCAGCAGCCCCACTACCCTCGGTGAGCAGTTCTTC CASSPTTLGEQFF
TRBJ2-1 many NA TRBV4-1 TGCGCCAGCAGGCCTGTCCTAGCATATGAGCAGTTCTTC CASRPVLAYEQFF
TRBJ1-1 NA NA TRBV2 TGTGCCAGCAGTGTAAGTCCTCCGAACACTGAAGCTTTCTTT CASSVSPPNTEAFF
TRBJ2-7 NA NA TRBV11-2 TGTGCCAGCAGCTTAGATGGAGGCGGGTCCACCACGCGGGAGCAGTACTTC CASSLDGGGSTTREQYF
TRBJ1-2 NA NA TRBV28 TGTGCCAGCACGTGGGGGCGGTTTGGCTACACCTTC CASTWGRFGYTF
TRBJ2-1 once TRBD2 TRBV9 TGTGCCAGCAGCGTAGGGACTAGCATAAACTTCGTCAATGAGCAGTTCTTC CASSVGTSINFVNEQFF
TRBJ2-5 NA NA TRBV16 TGTGCCAGCGGCAGGGGTGGACAAGAGACCCAGTACTTC CASGRGGQETQYF